This T cell receptor (beta chain) was sequenced for a study of blood T cells in healthy people across ages. General study results and limits: The study lacked donor CMV status, which possibly confounded expanded clonotype changes.

A note on this clonotype: Its cognate antigen is unknown.

Collection of around 10 milliliters of peripheral blood was performed for each donor. PBMCs were isolated at a quantity of at least 6.5 million per sample. A sample-barcoded 5' primer and a J-beta primer mix were used in a second PCR of roughly 7 to 11 cycles. MiXCR, applied by TCRdb to the 5' RACE reads, yields one record per CDR3 protein. The sample records some 1.1 million distinct CDR3 sequences, roughly two fifths being singletons. With 7 bases removed from V and 2 bases from J, the gap between germline ends came to 14 bases. Germline lookup yields CDR1 MNHEY and CDR2 SVGEGT. The CDR3 runs to 15 residues.

The clonotype originates from a man aged 18 to 30 in good health. What was sequenced was blood. V gene TRBV6-2 or TRBV6-3 combines with J gene TRBJ2-2, with D perhaps TRBD2 (6 bases). CDR3 DNA: TGTGCCAGCAAGGGCGCGGGGTCAAACACCGGGGAGCTGTTTTTT. This sequence encodes CASKGAGSNTGELFF.